The T cell receptor (beta chain) described here comes from a study of blood T cell repertoires in COVID-19. Study-level background: PBMCs, B-cell-depleted T cells, or T cells provided the cDNA or gDNA that made up the material.

As processed by the authors: From reference gene primer amplification, estimates of nucleated cell counts were derived. Profiled with immunoSEQ multiplex PCR; TCRdb holds only in-frame clones, not every one. V, J and clone size were drawn from that table, and D and trimming were deduced from the DNA. Of more than 25,000 clones listed, roughly 90% were seen once; the top ten hold nearly 25%. The TCR originated in a human donor with active COVID-19. The donor label of this sample is uncertain. The sample consisted of peripheral blood.

The CDR3 nucleotides are TGTGCCAGCAGAAGACAATTTGCGGGAACAGATACGCAGTATTTT. Residues: CASRRQFAGTDTQYF. This chain connects TRBV6-5 to TRBJ2-3; the D gene is possibly TRBD2 (6 bases). CDR1 MNHEY and CDR2 SVGAGI come from the germline V gene. Trimming took 6 bases from V and 3 from J, leaving 16 bases between them. The CDR3 runs 15 residues.